A single sample gave rise to the 17 T cell receptor beta chains below, sequenced in a study of prognosis after radiotherapy for stage I lung cancer. The study amplified the TCR beta CDR3 region from genomic DNA. This amplification was carried out by two rounds of multiplex PCR. Primers specific to each TRBV and TRBJ gene were used in first-round PCR. Each CDR3 protein gets one entry after TCRdb re-called the multiplex PCR reads with MiXCR. The data contain about 13,000 distinct CDR3 sequences, approximately 40% of them singletons. The material was PBMCs, obtained before or after stereotactic body radiation therapy (not recorded which). These receptor sequences come from a donor aged 50 or older with non-small cell lung cancer.

CDR3 sequence (DNA): TGTGCCTGGAGTGTACAGGGTGATCAGCCCCAGCATTTT. Protein product: CAWSVQGDQPQHF. The chain is built from TRBV30 and TRBJ1-5; perhaps TRBD1 as D (6 bases). Trimming cost V 0 bases and J 5 bases, with 8 bases left between them. This CDR3 has 13 amino acids. The germline gives CDR1 GTSNPN, CDR2 SVGIG (reference sequence).

This clonotype was picked up a small number of times. The CDR3 nucleotides read TGCAGTGCTAGTCCTACTGCACGGATTCGGTACTTC. Translation: CSASPTARIRYF. The rearrangement links TRBV20-1 to TRBJ2-5; D is undetermined. The germline V gene encodes CDR1 DFQATT and CDR2 SNEGSKA (reference sequence). The CDR3 is made up of 12 amino acids. V was cut by 3 bases and J by 13 bases, with 18 bases left in between.

This clonotype was seen repeatedly, ten times or more. This chain links TRBV28 with TRBJ2-1; 8 nucleotides line up with TRBD1. Germline V lookup: CDR1 MDHEN, CDR2 SYDVKM. With 7 bases clipped from V and 8 bases from J, the junction kept 4 bases outside the gene matches. The CDR3 length is 12 residues. This CDR3 reads CASTGGRHEQFF. The CDR3 nucleotides are TGTGCCAGCACAGGGGGCCGTCATGAGCAGTTCTTC.

This clonotype occurred many times. The gene calls are TRBV5-1 and TRBJ2-5; the match to TRBD1 covers 8 bases. V lost 4 bases to trimming and J lost 2 bases; unmatched junction nucleotides: 10. Germline loops: CDR1 SGHRS, CDR2 YFSETQ. The CDR3 totals 16 residues. The CDR3 DNA reads TGCGCCAGCAGCCCTAGGCCAAACAGGGGGCAAGAGACCCAGTACTTC. Translation gives CASSPRPNRGQETQYF.

This clonotype was seen at least ten times. The J gene is TRBJ1-2, the V gene TRBV27; D not certain. Germline V gene lookup returns CDR1 MNHEY and CDR2 SMNVEV (reference sequence). The germline V and J ends were trimmed by 6 bases and 3 bases, with 14 bases remaining between them. This CDR3 has 14 residues. In nucleotides, the CDR3 is TGTGCCAGCAGCCCACGGCTTACTTACTATGGCTACACCTTC. Its protein product is CASSPRLTYYGYTF.

Ten or more counts support this clonotype. The chain recombines TRBV20-1 with TRBJ2-7; 8 bases align to TRBD2. The CDR3 loop spans 15 amino acids. Germline CDR1 and CDR2: DFQATT and SNEGSKA (reference sequence). With V trimmed by 0 bases and J by 5 bases, 9 bases remained unmatched. CDR3 in amino acids: CSARDGREVVNEQYF. The CDR3 coding sequence is TGCAGTGCTAGAGATGGGCGGGAGGTTGTCAACGAGCAGTACTTC.

The chain's CDR3 is CASSPRGGYSGNTIYF. For the CDR3, the DNA is TGTGCCAGCAGCCCCCGGGGGGGGTACTCTGGAAACACCATATATTTT. The chain is built from TRBV28 and TRBJ1-3; the D gene is possibly TRBD1 (5 bases). The CDR3 extends over 16 amino acids. Germline assignment: CDR1 MDHEN and CDR2 SYDVKM. Trimming left V 6 bases short and J 0 bases short, with 15 bases between.

This clonotype is termed medium-sized. This chain connects TRBV20-1 to TRBJ2-1; possibly TRBD1 for D (6 bases). Germline V gives CDR1 DFQATT, CDR2 SNEGSKA (reference sequence). This CDR3 has 13 amino acids. The germline V and J ends were trimmed by 6 bases and 6 bases, with 15 bases remaining between them. The CDR3 DNA is TGCAGTGCGAGGACCGGGACATCCAATGAGCAGTTCTTC. Translating gives CSARTGTSNEQFF.

This clonotype was seen many times. The V gene is TRBV29-1, the J gene TRBJ2-3; D is unresolved. Trimming took 4 bases from V and 1 from J, leaving 6 bases between them. Germline loops: CDR1 SQVTM, CDR2 ANQGSEA. The CDR3 is 12 residues long. DNA of the CDR3: TGCAGCGTTGCACCCCGCACAGATACGCAGTATTTT. The encoded protein is CSVAPRTDTQYF.

Points on this clonotype: Only one base separates this from a far larger clonotype, so it likely reflects a read error. V and J are TRBV28 and TRBJ2-7, with 8 bases matching TRBD1. This CDR3 is 18 amino acids long. Germline CDR1 MDHEN, CDR2 SYDVKM. CDR3 protein: CASIQDPPGQGGSYEQYF. CDR3 DNA: TGCGCCAGCATCCAAGATCCCCCCGGACAGGGTGGATCCTACGAGCAGTACTTC.

The table lists this clonotype with a few counts. A read error may explain this, as a much larger clone is one base away. This chain connects TRBV10-3 to TRBJ2-1, with 8 bases matching TRBD1. Germline lookup yields CDR1 ENHRY and CDR2 SYGVKD. The length of the CDR3 is 13 residues. The V segment lost 7 bases and the J segment 3 bases; nucleotides outside the gene matches: 2. The DNA of the CDR3 is TGTGCCATCAACAGGGGGATCTACAATGAGCAGTTCTTC. Amino acid sequence: CAINRGIYNEQFF.

This clonotype was observed at least ten times. This chain joins TRBV30 and TRBJ1-1, with D perhaps TRBD1 (6 bases). Germline V lookup: CDR1 GTSNPN, CDR2 SVGIG (reference sequence). The germline V and J ends were trimmed by 3 bases and 9 bases, with 11 bases remaining between them. The CDR3 totals 11 residues. As DNA, the CDR3 is TGTGCCTGGAGCCCAGGGGAGCAAGCTTTCTTT. The encoded protein is CAWSPGEQAFF.

This clonotype was seen ten or more times. The rearrangement uses TRBV18 and TRBJ1-2; perhaps TRBD1 as D (5 bases). Germline V gene sequence: CDR1 KGHSH, CDR2 LQKENI. The CDR3 covers 14 residues. The V end lost 1 base, the J end lost 4 bases, and 10 bases lay between the germline ends. This CDR3 reads CASSPQGTGYGYTF. CDR3 bases: TGTGCCAGCTCACCACAGGGGACGGGCTATGGCTACACCTTC.

As for this clonotype: A read error is the likely source, as a far larger clone sits one nucleotide away. The V gene is TRBV6-4, the J gene TRBJ2-3, with D hard to call. CDR1 MRHNA and CDR2 SNTAGT come from the germline V gene. This CDR3 spans 16 amino acids. V lost 5 bases to trimming and J lost 2 bases, with 17 bases between them. The CDR3 DNA is TGTGCCAGCAGTAAAGCCTCACACCTTCACACAGATACGCAGTATTTT. Its translation: CASSKASHLHTDTQYF.

Remarks on this clonotype: It is likely a read error: a sequence one base away is far more abundant. The V and J genes are TRBV7-9 and TRBJ2-2, with no clear D. Between the trimmed V and J ends, which lost 3 bases and 5 bases, there was a span of 7 bases. Germline-derived CDR1 and CDR2 are SEHNR and FQNEAQ (reference sequence). The CDR3 covers 13 residues. The CDR3 bases are TGTGCCAGCAGCTTGAAAGGGACCGGGGAGCTGTTTTTT. It codes for CASSLKGTGELFF.

There are many counts of this clonotype. The rearrangement joins TRBV2 to TRBJ2-5; no firm D call. Germline V gene data show CDR1 as SNHLY and CDR2 as FYNNEI. The V gene lost 6 bases and the J gene lost 2 bases, with 7 bases spanning the gap. CDR3 length: 12 amino acids. The CDR3 nucleotides read TGTGCCAGCAGCTACACGCAAGAGACCCAGTACTTC. It is translated as CASSYTQETQYF.

The J gene is TRBJ2-6, the V gene TRBV5-1; no clear D gene. This CDR3 has 15 residues. Germline CDR1 reads SGHRS; CDR2 reads YFSETQ. V was cut by 0 bases and J by 1 base, with 5 bases left in between. Here the CDR3 reads CASSLDPSGANVLTF. CDR3 bases: TGCGCCAGCAGCTTGGATCCGTCTGGGGCCAACGTCCTGACTTTC.